The TCR beta chain under discussion was sequenced for a study of T cell responses to AZD1222 COVID-19 vaccine. TCRdb's copy holds only in-frame clones and misses some; the assay was immunoSEQ multiplex PCR. Of under 200,000 clones listed, 85% to 95% are singletons. A remark on this clone: The antigen is not known.

The CDR3 has 14 residues. Germline CDR1 is LNHDA and CDR2 is SQIVND (reference sequence). The ends were cut back, 8 bases at V and 0 bases at J, with 13 bases in the middle. General observations from the study: Spike was spanned by vaccine-associated CD4 TCRs, with dominance at 160-218 and 743-854. White British people made up most donors, females outnumbered males, and clonal diversity was possibly underestimated. Nearly half of the spike-specific TCRs reportedly recognize variant regions that carry no mutations.

V is TRBV19 and J is TRBJ1-2; D unclear. The sample was peripheral blood, taken on day 0 of AZD1222 vaccination. This TCR came from an adult in good health. The CDR3 region is CASFQTVANYGYTF. For the CDR3, the DNA is TGTGCCAGTTTTCAGACGGTAGCTAACTATGGCTACACCTTC.